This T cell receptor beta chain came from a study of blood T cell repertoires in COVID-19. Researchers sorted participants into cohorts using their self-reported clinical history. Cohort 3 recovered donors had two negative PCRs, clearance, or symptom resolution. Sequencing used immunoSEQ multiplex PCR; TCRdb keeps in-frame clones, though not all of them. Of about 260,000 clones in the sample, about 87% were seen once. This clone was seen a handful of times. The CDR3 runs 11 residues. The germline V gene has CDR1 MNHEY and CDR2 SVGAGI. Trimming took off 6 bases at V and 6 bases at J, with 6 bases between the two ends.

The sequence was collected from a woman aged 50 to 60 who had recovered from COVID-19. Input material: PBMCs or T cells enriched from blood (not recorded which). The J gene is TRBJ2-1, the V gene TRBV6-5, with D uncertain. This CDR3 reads CASSLLNEQFF. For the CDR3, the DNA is TGTGCCAGCAGCCTCCTCAATGAGCAGTTCTTC.